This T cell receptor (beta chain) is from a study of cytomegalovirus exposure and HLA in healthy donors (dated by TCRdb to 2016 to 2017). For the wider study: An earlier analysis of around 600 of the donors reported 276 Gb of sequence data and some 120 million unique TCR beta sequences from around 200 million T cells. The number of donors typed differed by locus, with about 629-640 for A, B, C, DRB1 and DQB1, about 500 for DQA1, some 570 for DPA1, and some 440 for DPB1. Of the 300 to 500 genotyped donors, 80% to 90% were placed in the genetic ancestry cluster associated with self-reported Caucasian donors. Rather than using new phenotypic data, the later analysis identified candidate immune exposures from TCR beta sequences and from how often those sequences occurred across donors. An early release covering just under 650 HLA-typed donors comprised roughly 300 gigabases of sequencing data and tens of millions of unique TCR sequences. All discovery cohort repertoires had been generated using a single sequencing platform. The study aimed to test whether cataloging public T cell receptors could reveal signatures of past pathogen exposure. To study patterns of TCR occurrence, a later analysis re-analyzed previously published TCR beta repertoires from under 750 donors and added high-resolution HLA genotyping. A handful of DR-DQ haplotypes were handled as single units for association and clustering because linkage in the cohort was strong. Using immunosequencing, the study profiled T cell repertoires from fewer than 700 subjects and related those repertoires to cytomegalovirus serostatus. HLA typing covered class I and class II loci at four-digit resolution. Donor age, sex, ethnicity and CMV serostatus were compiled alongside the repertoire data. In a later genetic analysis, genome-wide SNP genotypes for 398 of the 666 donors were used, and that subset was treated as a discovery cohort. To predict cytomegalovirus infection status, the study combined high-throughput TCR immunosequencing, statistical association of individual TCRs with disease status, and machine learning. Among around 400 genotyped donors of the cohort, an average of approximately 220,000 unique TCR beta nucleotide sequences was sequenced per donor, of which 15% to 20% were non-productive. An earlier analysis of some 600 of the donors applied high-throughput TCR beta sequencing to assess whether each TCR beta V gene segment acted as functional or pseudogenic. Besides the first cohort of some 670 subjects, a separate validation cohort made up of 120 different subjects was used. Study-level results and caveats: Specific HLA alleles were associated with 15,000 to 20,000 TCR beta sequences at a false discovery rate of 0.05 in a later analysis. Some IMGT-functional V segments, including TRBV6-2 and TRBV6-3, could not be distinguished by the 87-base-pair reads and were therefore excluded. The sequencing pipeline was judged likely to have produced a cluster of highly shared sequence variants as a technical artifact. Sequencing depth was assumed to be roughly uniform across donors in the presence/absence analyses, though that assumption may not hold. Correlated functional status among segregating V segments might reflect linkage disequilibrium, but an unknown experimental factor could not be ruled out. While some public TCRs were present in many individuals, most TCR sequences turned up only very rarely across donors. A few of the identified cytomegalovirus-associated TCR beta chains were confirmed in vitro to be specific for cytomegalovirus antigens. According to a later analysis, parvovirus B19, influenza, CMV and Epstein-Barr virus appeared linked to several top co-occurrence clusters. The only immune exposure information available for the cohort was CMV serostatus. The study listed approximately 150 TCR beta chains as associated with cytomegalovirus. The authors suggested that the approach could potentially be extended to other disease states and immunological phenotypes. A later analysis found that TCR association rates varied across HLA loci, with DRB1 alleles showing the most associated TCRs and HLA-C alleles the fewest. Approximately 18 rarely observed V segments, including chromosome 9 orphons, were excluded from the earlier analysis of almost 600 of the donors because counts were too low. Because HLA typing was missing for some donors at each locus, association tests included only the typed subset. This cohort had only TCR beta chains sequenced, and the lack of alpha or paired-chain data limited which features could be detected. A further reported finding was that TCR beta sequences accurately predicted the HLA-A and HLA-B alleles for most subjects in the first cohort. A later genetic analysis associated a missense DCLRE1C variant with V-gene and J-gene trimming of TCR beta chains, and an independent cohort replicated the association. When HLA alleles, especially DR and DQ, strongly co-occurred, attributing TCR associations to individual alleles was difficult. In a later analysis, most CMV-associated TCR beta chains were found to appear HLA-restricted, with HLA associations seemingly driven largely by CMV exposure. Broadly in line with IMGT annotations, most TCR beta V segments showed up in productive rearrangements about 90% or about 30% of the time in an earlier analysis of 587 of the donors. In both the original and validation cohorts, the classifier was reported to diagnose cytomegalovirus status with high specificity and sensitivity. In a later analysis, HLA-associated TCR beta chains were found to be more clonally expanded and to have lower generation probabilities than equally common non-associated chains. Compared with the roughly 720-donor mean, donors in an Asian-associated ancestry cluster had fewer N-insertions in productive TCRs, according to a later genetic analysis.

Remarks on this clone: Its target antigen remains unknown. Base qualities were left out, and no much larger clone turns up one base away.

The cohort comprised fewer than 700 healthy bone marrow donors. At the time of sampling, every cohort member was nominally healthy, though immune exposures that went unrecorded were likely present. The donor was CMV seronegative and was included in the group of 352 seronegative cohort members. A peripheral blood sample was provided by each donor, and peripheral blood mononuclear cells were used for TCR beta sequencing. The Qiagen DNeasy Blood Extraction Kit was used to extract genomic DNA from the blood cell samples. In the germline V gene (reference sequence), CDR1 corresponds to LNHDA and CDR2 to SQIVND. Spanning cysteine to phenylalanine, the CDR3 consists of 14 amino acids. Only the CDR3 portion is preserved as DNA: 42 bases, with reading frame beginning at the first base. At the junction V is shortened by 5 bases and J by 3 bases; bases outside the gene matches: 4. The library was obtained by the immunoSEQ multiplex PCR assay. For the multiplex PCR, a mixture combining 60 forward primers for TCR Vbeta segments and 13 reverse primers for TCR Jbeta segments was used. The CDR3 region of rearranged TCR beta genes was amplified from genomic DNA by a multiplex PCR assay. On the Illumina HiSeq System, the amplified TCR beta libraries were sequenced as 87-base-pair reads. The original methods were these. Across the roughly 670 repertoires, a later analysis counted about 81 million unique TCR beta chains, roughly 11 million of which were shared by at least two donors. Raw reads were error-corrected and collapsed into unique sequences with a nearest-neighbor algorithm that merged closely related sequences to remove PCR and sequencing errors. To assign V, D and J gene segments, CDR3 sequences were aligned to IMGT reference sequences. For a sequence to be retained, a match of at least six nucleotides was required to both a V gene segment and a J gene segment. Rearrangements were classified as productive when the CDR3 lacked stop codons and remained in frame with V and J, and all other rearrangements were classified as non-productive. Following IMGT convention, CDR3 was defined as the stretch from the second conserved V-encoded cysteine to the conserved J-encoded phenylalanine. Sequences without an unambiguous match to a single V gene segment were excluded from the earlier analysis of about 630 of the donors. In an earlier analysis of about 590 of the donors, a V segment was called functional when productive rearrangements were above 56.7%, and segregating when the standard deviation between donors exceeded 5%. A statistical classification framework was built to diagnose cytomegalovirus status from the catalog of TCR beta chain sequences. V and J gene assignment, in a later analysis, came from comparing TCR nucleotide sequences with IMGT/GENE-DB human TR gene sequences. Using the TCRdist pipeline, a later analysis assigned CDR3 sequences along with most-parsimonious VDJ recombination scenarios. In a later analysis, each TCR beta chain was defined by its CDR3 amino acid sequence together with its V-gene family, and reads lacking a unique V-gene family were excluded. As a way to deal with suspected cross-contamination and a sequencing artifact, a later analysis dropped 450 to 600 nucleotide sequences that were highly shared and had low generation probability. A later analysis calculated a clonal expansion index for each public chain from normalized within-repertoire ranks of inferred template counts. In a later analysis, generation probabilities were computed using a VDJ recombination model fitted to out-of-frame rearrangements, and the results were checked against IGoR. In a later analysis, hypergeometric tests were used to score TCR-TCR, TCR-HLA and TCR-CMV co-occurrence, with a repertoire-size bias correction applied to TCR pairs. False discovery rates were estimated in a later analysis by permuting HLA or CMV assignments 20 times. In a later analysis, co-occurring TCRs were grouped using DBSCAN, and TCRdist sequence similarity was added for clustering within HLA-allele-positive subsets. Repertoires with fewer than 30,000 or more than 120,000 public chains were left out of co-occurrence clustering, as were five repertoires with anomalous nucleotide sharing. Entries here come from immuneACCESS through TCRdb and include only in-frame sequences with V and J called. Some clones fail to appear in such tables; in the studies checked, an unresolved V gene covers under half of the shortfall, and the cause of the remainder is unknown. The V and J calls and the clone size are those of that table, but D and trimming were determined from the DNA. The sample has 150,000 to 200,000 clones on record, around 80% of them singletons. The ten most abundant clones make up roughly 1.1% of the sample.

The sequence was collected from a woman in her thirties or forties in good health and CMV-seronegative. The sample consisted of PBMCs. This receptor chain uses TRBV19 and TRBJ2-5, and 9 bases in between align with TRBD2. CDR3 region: CASSLGGGEETQYF. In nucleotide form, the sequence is TGTGCCAGTAGTCTTGGCGGGGGGGAAGAGACCCAGTACTTC. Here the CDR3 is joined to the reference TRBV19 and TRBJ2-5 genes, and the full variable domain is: DGGITQSPKYLFRKEGQNVTLSCEQNLNHDAMYWYRQDPGQGLRLIYYSQIVNDFQKGDIAEGYSVSREKKESFPLTVTSAQKNPTAFYLCASSLGGGEETQYFGPGTRLLVL.